The clone carrying this TCR beta chain was seen a few times. Its specificity is not known. Germline V gene data show CDR1 as SNHLY and CDR2 as FYNNEI. The V gene lost 5 bases and the J gene lost 4 bases, with 9 bases spanning the gap. CDR3 length equals 14 residues. Each CDR3 protein is one row after TCRdb ran MiXCR on the 5' RACE reads. The sample contains over 500,000 distinct CDR3 sequences, under 25% of which appear only once. This sample was included in a study of identical twins. General study points: Insertion counts were lower in abundant cord blood beta clonotypes, a trend that memory repertoires did not show. Sequences that were out-of-frame, alpha and twin-shared displayed an excess of low generation probability. Part of the zero-insertion signal could reflect confounding by invariant MAIT and iNKT cells.

The sample was also linked to a second study, of T cells expressing NK-cell markers. As that study records: Of CD8+ T cells, about 1.0-8% belonged to dominant NKG2C+ clonotypes in 5 or 6 donors.

The gene calls are TRBV2 and TRBJ1-6; perhaps TRBD1 as D (6 bases). The sequenced sample consisted of CD4+ T cells sorted from blood. The origin of this receptor is a woman between 18 and 30 years old in good health. CDR3 amino acids: CASSLQGYNSPLHF. CDR3 coding DNA: TGTGCCAGCAGTCTCCAGGGGTATAATTCACCCCTCCACTTT.